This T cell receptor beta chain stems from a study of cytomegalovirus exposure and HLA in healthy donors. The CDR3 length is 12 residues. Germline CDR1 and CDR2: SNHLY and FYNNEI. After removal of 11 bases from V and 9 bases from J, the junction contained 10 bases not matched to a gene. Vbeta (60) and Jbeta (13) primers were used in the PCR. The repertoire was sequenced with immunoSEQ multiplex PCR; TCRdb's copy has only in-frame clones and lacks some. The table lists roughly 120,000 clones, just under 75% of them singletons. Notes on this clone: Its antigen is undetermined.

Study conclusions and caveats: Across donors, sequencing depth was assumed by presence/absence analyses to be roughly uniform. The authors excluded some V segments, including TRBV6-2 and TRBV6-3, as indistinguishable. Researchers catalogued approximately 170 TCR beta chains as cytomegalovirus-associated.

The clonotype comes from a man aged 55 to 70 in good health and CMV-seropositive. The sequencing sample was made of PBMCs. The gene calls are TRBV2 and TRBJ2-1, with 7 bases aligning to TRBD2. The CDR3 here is CASKGEGGEQFF. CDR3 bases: TGTGCCTCCAAAGGGGAGGGCGGTGAGCAGTTCTTC.